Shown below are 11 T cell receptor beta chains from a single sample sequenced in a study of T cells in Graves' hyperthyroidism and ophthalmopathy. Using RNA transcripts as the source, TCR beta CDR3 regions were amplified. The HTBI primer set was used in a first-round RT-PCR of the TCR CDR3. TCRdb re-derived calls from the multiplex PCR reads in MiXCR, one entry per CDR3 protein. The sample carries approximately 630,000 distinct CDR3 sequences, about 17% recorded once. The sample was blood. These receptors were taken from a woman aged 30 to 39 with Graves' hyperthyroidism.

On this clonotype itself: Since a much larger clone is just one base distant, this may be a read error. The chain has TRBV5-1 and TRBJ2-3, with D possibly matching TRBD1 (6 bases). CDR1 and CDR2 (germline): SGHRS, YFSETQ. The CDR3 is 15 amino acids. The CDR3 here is CASGLAAGRGDTQYF. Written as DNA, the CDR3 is TGCGCCAGCGGCTTGGCCGCCGGCAGGGGAGATACGCAGTATTTT.

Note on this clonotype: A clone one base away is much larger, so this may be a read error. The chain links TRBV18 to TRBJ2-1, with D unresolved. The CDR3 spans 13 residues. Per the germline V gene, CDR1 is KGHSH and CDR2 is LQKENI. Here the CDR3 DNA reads TGTGCCAACTCACCTGTGGATCACAATGAGCAGTTCTTC. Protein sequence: CANSPVDHNEQFF.

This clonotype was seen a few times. DNA for the CDR3: TGTGCCAGCAGCAAACCGGGGACTAGCGGTCACAATGAGCAGTTCTTC. The encoded protein is CASSKPGTSGHNEQFF. The genes are TRBV25-1 and TRBJ2-1; TRBD2 aligns across 11 bases. With 6 bases clipped from V and 5 bases from J, the junction kept 9 bases outside the gene matches. The CDR3 is 16 residues long. Looked up from germline, CDR1 is MGHDK and CDR2 is SYGVNS.

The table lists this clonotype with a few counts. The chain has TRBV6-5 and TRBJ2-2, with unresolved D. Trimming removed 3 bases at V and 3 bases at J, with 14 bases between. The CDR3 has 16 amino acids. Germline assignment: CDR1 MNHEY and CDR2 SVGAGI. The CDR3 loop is CASSYPDRRDTGELFF. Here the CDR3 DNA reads TGTGCCAGCAGTTATCCCGATCGAAGGGACACCGGGGAGCTGTTTTTT.

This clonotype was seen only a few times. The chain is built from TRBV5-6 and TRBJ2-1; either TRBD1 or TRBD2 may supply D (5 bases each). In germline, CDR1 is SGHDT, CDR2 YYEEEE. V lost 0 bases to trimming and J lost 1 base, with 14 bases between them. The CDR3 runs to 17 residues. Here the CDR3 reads CASSLVSTRGSYNEQFF. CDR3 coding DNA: TGTGCCAGCAGCTTGGTGTCAACGAGGGGTTCCTACAATGAGCAGTTCTTC. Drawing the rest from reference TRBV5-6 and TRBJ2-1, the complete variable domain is DAGVTQSPTHLIKTRGQQVTLRCSPKSGHDTVSWYQQALGQGPQFIFQYYEEEERQRGNFPDRFSGHQFPNYSSELNVNALLLGDSALYLCASSLVSTRGSYNEQFFGPGTRLTVL.

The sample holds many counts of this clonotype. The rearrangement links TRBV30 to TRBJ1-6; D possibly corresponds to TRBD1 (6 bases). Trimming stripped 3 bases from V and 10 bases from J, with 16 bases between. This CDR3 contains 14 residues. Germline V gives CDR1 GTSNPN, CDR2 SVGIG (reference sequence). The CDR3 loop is CAWRHGGADSPLHF. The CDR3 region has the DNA TGTGCCTGGAGGCACGGGGGCGCCGACTCACCCCTCCACTTT.

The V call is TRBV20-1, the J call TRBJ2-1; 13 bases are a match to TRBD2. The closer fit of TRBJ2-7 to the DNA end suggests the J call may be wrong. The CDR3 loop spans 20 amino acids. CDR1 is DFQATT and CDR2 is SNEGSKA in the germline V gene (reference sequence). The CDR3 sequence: CSAISIPGLAGFDSYNEQYF. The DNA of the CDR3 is TGCAGTGCTATATCTATCCCGGGACTAGCGGGATTCGACTCCTACAATGAGCAGTACTTC.

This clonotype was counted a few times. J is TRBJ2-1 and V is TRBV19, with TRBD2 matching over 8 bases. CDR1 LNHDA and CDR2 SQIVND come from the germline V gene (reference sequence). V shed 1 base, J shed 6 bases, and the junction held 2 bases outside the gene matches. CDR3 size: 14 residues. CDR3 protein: CASSIGTSFNEQFF. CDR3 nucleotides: TGTGCCAGTAGTATAGGGACTAGCTTCAATGAGCAGTTCTTC.

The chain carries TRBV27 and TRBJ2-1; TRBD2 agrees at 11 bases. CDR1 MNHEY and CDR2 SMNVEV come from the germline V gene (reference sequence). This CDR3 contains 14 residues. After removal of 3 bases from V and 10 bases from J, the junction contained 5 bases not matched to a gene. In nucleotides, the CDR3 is TGTGCCAGCAGTTTGGGACTAGCGGACACCGAGCAGTTCTTC. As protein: CASSLGLADTEQFF.

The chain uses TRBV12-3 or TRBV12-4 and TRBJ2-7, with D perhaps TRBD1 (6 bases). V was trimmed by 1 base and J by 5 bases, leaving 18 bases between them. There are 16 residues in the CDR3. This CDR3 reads CASSLEGQPTWDEQYF. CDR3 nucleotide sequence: TGTGCCAGCAGTTTAGAAGGACAGCCGACGTGGGACGAGCAGTACTTC.

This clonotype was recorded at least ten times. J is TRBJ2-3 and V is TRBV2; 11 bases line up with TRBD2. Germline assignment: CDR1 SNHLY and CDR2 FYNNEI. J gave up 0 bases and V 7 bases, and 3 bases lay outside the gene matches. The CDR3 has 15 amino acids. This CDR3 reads CASTGTSGSTDTQYF. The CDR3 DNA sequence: TGTGCCAGCACCGGGACTAGCGGTAGCACAGATACGCAGTATTTT.